This T cell receptor beta chain emerged from a study of OX40 agonist ivuxolimab in advanced cancers. The wider study: Partial responses were seen in three patients, one with hepatocellular carcinoma and two with cutaneous melanoma.

Measured with immunoSEQ multiplex PCR; TCRdb has only the in-frame clones, and not every one. The sample carries just under 85,000 clones, roughly 82% recorded once. Trimming at V came to 3 bases and at J to 4 bases, leaving 5 bases not matched to a gene. CDR1 is SGHTA and CDR2 is FQGTGA in the germline V gene. This CDR3 is 15 amino acids long. This sequence joins TRBV7-3 and TRBJ2-5; 10 positions agree with TRBD2. The clonotype originates from an adult with an advanced solid tumor such as melanoma, head and neck, liver or kidney cancer. This sample comprised CD4+ or CD8+ T cells sorted from blood, obtained in a trial of the OX40 agonist ivuxolimab. CDR3 DNA: TGTGCCAGCAGCTTGAGAGCGGGGGGGAGAGAGACCCAGTACTTC. It specifies CASSLRAGGRETQYF. The full variable domain, its missing parts supplied by reference TRBV7-3 and TRBJ2-5, is GAGVSQTPSNKVTEKGKYVELRCDPISGHTALYWYRQSLGQGPEFLIYFQGTGAADDSGLPNDRFFAVRPEGSVSTLKIQRTERGDSAVYLCASSLRAGGRETQYFGPGTRLLVL.